This TCR beta chain stems from a study of siplizumab effects on memory and regulatory T cells (dated by TCRdb to between 2019 and 2020). Study-wide context: The effect of the anti-CD2 antibody siplizumab on alloreactive T-cell subsets was examined in allogeneic mixed lymphocyte reactions constructed from human PBMCs.

Sorted unstimulated T cells and proliferating T cells recovered from mixed lymphocyte reactions were subjected to TCRbeta CDR3 sequencing. Fresh whole blood from around 11 HLA-typed healthy donors was used to isolate PBMCs. The library was obtained by the immunoSEQ multiplex PCR assay. Roughly 10^5 TCR templates per sample were assayed on the deep sequencing platform. Genomic DNA extracted from sorted T cells was used for TCRbeta CDR3 sequencing. Turning to the authors' computational methods: Clonal analysis of TCRbeta CDR3 data was done in the R programming language. Alloreactive CD4+ and CD8+ clones were identified by comparing unstimulated samples to CFSE-low samples taken after the reaction. Regulatory or non-regulatory origin of alloreactive CD4+ clones was assigned by matching sequences to the sorted unstimulated Treg and non-Treg repertoires. TCRdb limited this immuneACCESS table to in-frame rearrangements with V and J called. A share of clones is missing; checked studies link under half to unresolved V genes, and the rest is unexplained. The DNA gave D and trimming, while V, J and clone size come from that table. Present in this sample are some 46,000 clones, more than 85% of which were seen just once. 15% to 20% of the sample rests with the top ten.

Regarding this clone: Its antigen is not yet known. Per-nucleotide qualities are absent, and no much larger clonotype sits a single base away.

General study outcomes and caveats: No functional confirmation was obtained for the suppressive function of proliferating Tregs from siplizumab cultures. About 75-96% of proliferating CD4+ or CD8+ clones could not be given a naive or memory phenotype. Siplizumab significantly reduced the cumulative frequency of alloreactive sequences traceable to unstimulated CD4+ memory T cells. Compared with memory T cells, unstimulated naive T cells appeared more diverse, and naive cells seemed to make a substantial contribution to the alloresponse. Because sequences at frequencies below about 10^-5 were poorly captured, only a minor fraction of alloreactive clones could be mapped back to unstimulated subsets. Among mappable alloreactive CD4+ clones, the Treg-derived fraction averaged about 70% with siplizumab versus around 27% in control reactions.

Sequenced sample: CD8+ T cells sorted from blood. The source is a human donor in good health.

The DNA sequence is TGTGCCAGCAGCAAACGATCAAGCGGGGGCTCCTACAATGAGCAGTTCTTC. Its translation is CASSKRSSGGSYNEQFF. This chain joins TRBV11-3 to TRBJ2-1; TRBD2 aligns with 8 central bases. The CDR3 holds 17 amino acids from the cysteine to the phenylalanine. The retained sequence is limited to the CDR3, 51 bases, with the frame set at the first base. CDR1 and CDR2 are drawn from the germline V gene: SGHNT, YENEEA. Unmatched junction bases come to 9, with V trimmed by 5 bases and J by 0 bases. The entire variable domain, with the stretches around the CDR3 drawn from the reference TRBV11-3 and TRBJ2-1 proteins, is EAGVVQSPRYKIIEKKQPVAFWCNPISGHNTLYWYLQNLGQGPELLIRYENEEAVDDSQLPKDRFSAERLKGVDSTLKIQPAELGDSAVYLCASSKRSSGGSYNEQFFGPGTRLTVL.